The entry below gives a single T cell receptor beta chain sequence along with its context. Its antigen is still unknown. PCR amplification relied on 60 Vbeta primers (plus 13 Jbeta primers). TCRdb keeps only in-frame clones here, not all; method: immunoSEQ multiplex PCR. This table holds under 35,000 clones, 44% found once. This record belongs to a study of cytomegalovirus exposure and HLA in healthy donors. Study conclusions and caveats: For cytomegalovirus status, the classifier reportedly gave diagnoses with high specificity and sensitivity.

Germline lookup yields CDR1 MGHRA and CDR2 YSYEKL. This CDR3 is 15 amino acids long. V was clipped by 2 bases and J by 5 bases, with 14 bases between them. The chain joins TRBV4-1 to TRBJ2-3; D gene ambiguous. This clonotype was obtained from a woman in her forties or fifties in good health and CMV-seronegative. Sequenced input: PBMCs. The CDR3 here is CASSQSFGQRDTQYF. Here the CDR3 DNA reads TGCGCCAGCAGCCAATCCTTTGGCCAGCGAGATACGCAGTATTTT.